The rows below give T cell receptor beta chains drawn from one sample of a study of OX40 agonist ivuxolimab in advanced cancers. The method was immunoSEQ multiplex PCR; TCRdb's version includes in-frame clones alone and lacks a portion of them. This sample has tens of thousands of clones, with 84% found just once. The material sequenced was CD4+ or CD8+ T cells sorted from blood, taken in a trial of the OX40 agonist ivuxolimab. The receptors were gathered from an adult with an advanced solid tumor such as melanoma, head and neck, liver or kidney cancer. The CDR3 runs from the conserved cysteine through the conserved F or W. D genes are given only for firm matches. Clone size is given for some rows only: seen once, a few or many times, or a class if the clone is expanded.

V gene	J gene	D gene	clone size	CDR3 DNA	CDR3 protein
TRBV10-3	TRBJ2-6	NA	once	TGTGCCATCACCACCGGGATGGGACAAAACTCTGGGGCCAACGTCCTGACTTTC	CAITTGMGQNSGANVLTF
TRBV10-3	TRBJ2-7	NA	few	TGTGCCATCAGTGAGACTGACAGGAGCTCCTACGAGCAGTACTTC	CAISETDRSSYEQYF
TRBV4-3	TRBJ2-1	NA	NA	TGCGCCAGCAGCCAAGAATGGGCTAGCAGTTACAATGAGCAGTTCTTC	CASSQEWASSYNEQFF
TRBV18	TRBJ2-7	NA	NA	TGTGCCAGCTCGTTGGACGGAGTTAGCTCCTACGAGCAGTACTTC	CASSLDGVSSYEQYF
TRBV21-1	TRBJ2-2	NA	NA	TGTGCCAGCAGCGCCCGGGACAGGGAGAAAACCGGGGAGCTGTTTTTT	CASSARDREKTGELFF
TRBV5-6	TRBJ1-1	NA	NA	TGTGCCAGCAGCTTATATGGGACACTTACCCTGGACACTGAAGCATTCTTT	CASSLYGTLTLDTEAFF
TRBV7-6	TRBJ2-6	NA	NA	TGTGCCAGCAGCCCCCCTGGGGCCAACGTCCTGACTTTC	CASSPPGANVLTF
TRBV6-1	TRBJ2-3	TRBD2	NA	TGTGCCAGCAGTGAATTAGCGGGAGGGCCCCCAAGCACAGATACGCAGTATTTT	CASSELAGGPPSTDTQYF
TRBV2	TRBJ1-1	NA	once	TGTGCCAGCAGTGAAGCCTCAGGGTCTGAAGCTTTCTTT	CASSEASGSEAFF
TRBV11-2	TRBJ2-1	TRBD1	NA	TGTGCCAGCAGCTTAGGGGACAGGGGGCGGAATGAGCAGTTCTTC	CASSLGDRGRNEQFF
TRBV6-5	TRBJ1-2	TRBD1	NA	TGTGCCAGCAGGGGGACAGGAGAATATGGCTACACCTTC	CASRGTGEYGYTF
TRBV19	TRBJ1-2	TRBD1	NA	TGTGCCAGTAGTATTCAGTCGACAGGGGAGAGCTATGGCTACACCTTC	CASSIQSTGESYGYTF
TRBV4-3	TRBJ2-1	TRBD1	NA	TGCGCCAGCAGCCAAGATGCGACAGGGTGGAATGAGCAGTTCTTC	CASSQDATGWNEQFF
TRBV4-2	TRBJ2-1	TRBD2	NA	TGTGCCAGCAGCCAAGATTTGGTAGCGGGAGGCAATGAGCAGTTCTTC	CASSQDLVAGGNEQFF
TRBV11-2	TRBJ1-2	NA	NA	TGTGCCAGCAGCACTGGGGGGGGCTATGATGGCTACACCTTC	CASSTGGGYDGYTF
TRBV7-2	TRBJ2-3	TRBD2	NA	TGTGCCAGCAGCCCGGTTCGTGGAGCGGGAGTTTCAGATACGCAGTATTTT	CASSPVRGAGVSDTQYF
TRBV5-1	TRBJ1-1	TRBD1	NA	TGCGCCAGCAGCCCCGGGACAGGGTACACTGAAGCTTTCTTT	CASSPGTGYTEAFF
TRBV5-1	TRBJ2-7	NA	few	TGCGCCAGCAGCTTGGGGACAGATTCCTACGAGCAGTACTTC	CASSLGTDSYEQYF
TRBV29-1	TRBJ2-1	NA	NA	TGCAGCGCCCGAGAAAATGAGCAGTTCTTC	CSARENEQFF
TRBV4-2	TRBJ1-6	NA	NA	TGTGCCAGCAGCCAAGATAGAGGGGACCCTTCACCCCTCCACTTT	CASSQDRGDPSPLHF
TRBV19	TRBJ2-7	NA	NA	TGTGCCAGTAGCTCCTCAACAGGGCTCTACTACGAGCAGTACTTC	CASSSSTGLYYEQYF
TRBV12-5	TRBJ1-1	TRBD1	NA	TGTGCTAGTGGTTCCGACAGGGGGCTTGGGACTGAAGCTTTCTTT	CASGSDRGLGTEAFF
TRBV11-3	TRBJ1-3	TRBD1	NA	TGTGCCAGCAGCCCAAGCCCCGGGACAGCTGGAAACACCATATATTTT	CASSPSPGTAGNTIYF
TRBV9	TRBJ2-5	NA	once	TGTGCCAGCAGCGTAGAGACTAGAGGGGAGCAGTACTTC	CASSVETRGEQYF
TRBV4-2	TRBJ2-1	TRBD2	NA	TGTGCCAGCAGCCAAGCTTTGGCGGGGGGCAATGAGCAGTTCTTC	CASSQALAGGNEQFF
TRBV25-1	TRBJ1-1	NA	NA	TGTGCCAGCAGTGCGAATTATGGGGTGAACACTGAAGCTTTCTTT	CASSANYGVNTEAFF
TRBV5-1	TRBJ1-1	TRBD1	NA	TGCGCCAGCAGCCTTGGTGGGGTAGACAGGGGAGGTACTGAAGCTTTCTTT	CASSLGGVDRGGTEAFF
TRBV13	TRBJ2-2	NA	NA	TGTGCCAGCAGCTTAGGACCCAACCACGGGAACACCGGGGAGCTGTTTTTT	CASSLGPNHGNTGELFF
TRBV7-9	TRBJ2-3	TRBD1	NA	TGTGCCAGCAGTCCCGGGACAGCTCGTATCACAGATACGCAGTATTTT	CASSPGTARITDTQYF
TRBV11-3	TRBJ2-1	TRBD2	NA	TGTGCCAGCAGCTCAGGAGGGACTAGCGTTTACAATGAGCAGTTCTTC	CASSSGGTSVYNEQFF
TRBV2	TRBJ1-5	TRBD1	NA	TGTGCCAGCAGGGGTACAGGGGGAAGCAATCAGCCCCAGCATTTT	CASRGTGGSNQPQHF
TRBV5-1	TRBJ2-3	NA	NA	TGCGCCAGCAGCCTGGGAGCTAGCTGGGATACGCAGTATTTT	CASSLGASWDTQYF